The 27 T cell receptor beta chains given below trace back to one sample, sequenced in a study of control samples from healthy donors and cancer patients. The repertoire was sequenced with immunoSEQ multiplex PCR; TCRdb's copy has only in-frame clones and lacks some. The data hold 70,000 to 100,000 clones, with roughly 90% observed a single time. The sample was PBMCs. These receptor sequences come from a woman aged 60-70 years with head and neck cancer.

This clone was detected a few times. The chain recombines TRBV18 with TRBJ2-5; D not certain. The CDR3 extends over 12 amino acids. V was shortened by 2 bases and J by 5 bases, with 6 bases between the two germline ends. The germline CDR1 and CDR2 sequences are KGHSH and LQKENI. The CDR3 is CASSPEYETQYF. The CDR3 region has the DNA TGTGCCAGCTCACCAGAGTACGAGACCCAGTACTTC.

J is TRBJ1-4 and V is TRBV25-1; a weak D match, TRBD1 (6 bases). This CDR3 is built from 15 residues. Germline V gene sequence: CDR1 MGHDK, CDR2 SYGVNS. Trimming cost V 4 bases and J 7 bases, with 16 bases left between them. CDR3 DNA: TGTGCCAGCAGTGTACTACAGGGCCCGGGTGAAAAACTGTTTTTT. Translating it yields CASSVLQGPGEKLFF. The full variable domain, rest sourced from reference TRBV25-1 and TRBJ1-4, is EADIYQTPRYLVIGTGKKITLECSQTMGHDKMYWYQQDPGMELHLIHYSYGVNSTEKGDLSSESTVSRIRTEHFPLTLESARPSHTSQYLCASSVLQGPGEKLFFGSGTQLSVL.

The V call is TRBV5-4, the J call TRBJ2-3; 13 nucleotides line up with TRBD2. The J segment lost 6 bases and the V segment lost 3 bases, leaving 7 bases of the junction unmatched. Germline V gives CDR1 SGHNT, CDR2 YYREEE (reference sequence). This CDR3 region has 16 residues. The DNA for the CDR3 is TGTGCCAGCAGCTGGACTAGCGGGAGAAGATTTGATACGCAGTATTTT. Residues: CASSWTSGRRFDTQYF.

The CDR3 DNA reads TGTGCCAGCAGCTCTTTAGCTGTGGACACCGGGGAGCTGTTTTTT. This codes for CASSSLAVDTGELFF. The V call is TRBV5-4, the J call TRBJ2-2; no firm D call. This CDR3 is built from 15 residues. Per germline, CDR1 SGHNT and CDR2 YYREEE (reference sequence). The ends were cut back, 3 bases at V and 3 bases at J, with 12 bases in the middle.

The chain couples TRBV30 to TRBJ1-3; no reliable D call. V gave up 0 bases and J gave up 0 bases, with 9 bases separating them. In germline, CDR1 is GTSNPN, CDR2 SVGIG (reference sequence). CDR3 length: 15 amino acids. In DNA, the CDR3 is TGTGCCTGGAGTGTAGGTAGTAGCTCTGGAAACACCATATATTTT. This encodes CAWSVGSSSGNTIYF. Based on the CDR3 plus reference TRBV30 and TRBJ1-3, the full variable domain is SQTIHQWPATLVQPVGSPLSLECTVEGTSNPNLYWYRQAAGRGLQLLFYSVGIGQISSEVPQNLSASRPQDRQFILSSKKLLLSDSGFYLCAWSVGSSSGNTIYFGEGSWLTVV.

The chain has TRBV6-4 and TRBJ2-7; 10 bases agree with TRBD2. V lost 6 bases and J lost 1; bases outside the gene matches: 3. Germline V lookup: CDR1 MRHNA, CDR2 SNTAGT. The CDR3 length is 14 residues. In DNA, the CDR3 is TGTGCCAGCAGCCGACTAGCGGGTTCCTACGAGCAGTACTTC. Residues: CASSRLAGSYEQYF.

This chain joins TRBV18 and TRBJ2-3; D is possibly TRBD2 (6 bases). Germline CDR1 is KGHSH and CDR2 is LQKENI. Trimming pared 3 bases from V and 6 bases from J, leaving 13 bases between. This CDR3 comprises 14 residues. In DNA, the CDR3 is TGTGCCAGCTCACCCCCGACTAGGATTGATACGCAGTATTTT. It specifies CASSPPTRIDTQYF.

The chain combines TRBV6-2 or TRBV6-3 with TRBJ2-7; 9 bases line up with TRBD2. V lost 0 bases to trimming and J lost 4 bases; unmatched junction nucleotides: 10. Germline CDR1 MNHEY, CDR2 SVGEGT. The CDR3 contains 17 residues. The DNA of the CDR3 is TGTGCCAGCAGTTACTCGAAGGGGCTAGCGGGGTCTTACGAGCAGTACTTC. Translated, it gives CASSYSKGLAGSYEQYF.

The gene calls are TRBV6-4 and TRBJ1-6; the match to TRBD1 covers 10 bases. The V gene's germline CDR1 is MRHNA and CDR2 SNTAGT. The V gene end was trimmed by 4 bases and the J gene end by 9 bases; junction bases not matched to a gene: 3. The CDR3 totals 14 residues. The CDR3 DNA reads TGTGCCAGCAGTGTGGACAGGGGGAGTTCACCCCTCCACTTT. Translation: CASSVDRGSSPLHF.

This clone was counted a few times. The CDR3 here is CAWSVNQGAQPQHF. In DNA form, the CDR3 reads TGTGCCTGGAGTGTAAACCAGGGGGCCCAGCCCCAGCATTTT. The V and J genes are TRBV30 and TRBJ1-5; 8 bases align to TRBD1. J gave up 7 bases and V 0 bases, and 5 bases lay outside the gene matches. The CDR3 spans 14 residues. Per germline, CDR1 GTSNPN and CDR2 SVGIG (reference sequence).

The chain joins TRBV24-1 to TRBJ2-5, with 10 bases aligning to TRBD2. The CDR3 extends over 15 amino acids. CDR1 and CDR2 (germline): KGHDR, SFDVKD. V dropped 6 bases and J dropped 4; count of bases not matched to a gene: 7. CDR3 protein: CATSPGLASGETQYF. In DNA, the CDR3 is TGTGCCACCAGTCCGGGACTAGCGTCGGGAGAGACCCAGTACTTC.

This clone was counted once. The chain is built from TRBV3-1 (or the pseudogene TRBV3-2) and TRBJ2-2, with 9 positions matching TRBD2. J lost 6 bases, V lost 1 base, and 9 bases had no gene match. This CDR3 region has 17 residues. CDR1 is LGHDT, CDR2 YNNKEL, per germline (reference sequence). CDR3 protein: CASSQVLGTSYAGELFF. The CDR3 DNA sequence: TGTGCCAGCAGCCAAGTACTAGGGACTAGCTATGCCGGGGAGCTGTTTTTT.

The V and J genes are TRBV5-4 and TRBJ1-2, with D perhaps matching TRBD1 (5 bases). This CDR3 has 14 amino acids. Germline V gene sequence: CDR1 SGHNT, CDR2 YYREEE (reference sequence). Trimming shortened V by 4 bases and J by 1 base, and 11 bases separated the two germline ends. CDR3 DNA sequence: TGTGCCAGCAGCCCCGTGGGGGTTAACTATGGCTACACCTTC. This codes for CASSPVGVNYGYTF.

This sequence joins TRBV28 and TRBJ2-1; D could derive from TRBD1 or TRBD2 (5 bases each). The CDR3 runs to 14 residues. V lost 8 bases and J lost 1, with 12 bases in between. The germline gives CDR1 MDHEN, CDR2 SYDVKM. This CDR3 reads CASHGTLSYNEQFF. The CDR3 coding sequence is TGTGCCAGCCACGGGACCTTATCCTACAATGAGCAGTTCTTC.

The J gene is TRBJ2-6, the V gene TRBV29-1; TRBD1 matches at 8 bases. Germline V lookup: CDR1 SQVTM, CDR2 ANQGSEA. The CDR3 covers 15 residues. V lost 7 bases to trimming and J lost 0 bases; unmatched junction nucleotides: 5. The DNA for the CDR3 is TGCAGCGCCGGGACAGGTGCCTCTGGGGCCAACGTCCTGACTTTC. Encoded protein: CSAGTGASGANVLTF.

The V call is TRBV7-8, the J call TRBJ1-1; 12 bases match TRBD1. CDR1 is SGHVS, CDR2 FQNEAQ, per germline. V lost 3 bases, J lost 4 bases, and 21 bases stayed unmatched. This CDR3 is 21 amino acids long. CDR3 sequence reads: CASSLWRGLGQGASRSTEAFF. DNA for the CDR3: TGTGCCAGCAGCTTGTGGCGGGGATTGGGACAGGGGGCGAGTCGGAGCACTGAAGCTTTCTTT. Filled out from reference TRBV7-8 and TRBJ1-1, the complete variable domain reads GAGVSQSPRYKVAKRGQDVALRCDPISGHVSLFWYQQALGQGPEFLTYFQNEAQLDKSGLPSDRFFAERPEGSVSTLKIQRTQQEDSAVYLCASSLWRGLGQGASRSTEAFFGQGTRLTVV.

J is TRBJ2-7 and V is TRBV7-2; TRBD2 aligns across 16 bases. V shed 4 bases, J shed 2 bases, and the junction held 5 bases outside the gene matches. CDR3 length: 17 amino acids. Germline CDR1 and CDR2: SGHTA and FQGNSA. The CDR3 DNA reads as TGTGCCAGCAGCTCGGGACTAGCGGGAGGGCCCGCCTACGAGCAGTACTTC. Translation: CASSSGLAGGPAYEQYF.

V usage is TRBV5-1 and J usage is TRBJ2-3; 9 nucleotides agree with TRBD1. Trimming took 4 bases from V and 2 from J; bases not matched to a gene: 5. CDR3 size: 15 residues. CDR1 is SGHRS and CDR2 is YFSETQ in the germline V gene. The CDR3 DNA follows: TGCGCCAGCAGCCCGGGACAGGGTGTCACAGATACGCAGTATTTT. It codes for CASSPGQGVTDTQYF. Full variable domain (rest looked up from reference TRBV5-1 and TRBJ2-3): KAGVTQTPRYLIKTRGQQVTLSCSPISGHRSVSWYQQTPGQGLQFLFEYFSETQRNKGNFPGRFSGRQFSNSRSEMNVSTLELGDSALYLCASSPGQGVTDTQYFGPGTRLTVL.

The CDR3 DNA reads TGTGCCAGCAGCTACGGACAGGGTGACGGCTACACCTTC. Translated: CASSYGQGDGYTF. J is TRBJ1-2 and V is TRBV5-8; 8 bases are a match to TRBD1. Germline V gene sequence: CDR1 SGHTS, CDR2 YDEGEE. The junction had 6 bases not matched to a gene; V was cut back by 3 bases and J by 8 bases. This CDR3 is 13 amino acids long.

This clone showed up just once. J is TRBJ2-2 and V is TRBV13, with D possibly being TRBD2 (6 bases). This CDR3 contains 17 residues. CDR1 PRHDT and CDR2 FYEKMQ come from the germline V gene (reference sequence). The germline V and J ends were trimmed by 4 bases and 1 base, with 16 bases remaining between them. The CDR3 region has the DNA TGTGCCAGCAGCTCAGCCGCGGGAAACAGGAACACCGGGGAGCTGTTTTTT. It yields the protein CASSSAAGNRNTGELFF.

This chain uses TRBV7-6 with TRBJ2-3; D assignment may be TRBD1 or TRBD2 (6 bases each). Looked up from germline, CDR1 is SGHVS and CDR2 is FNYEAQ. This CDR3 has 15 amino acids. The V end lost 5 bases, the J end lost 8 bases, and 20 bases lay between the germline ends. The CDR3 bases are TGTGCCAGCAGCCCAGGGGACTCCTCGGGGAGTACGCAGTATTTT. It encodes CASSPGDSSGSTQYF.

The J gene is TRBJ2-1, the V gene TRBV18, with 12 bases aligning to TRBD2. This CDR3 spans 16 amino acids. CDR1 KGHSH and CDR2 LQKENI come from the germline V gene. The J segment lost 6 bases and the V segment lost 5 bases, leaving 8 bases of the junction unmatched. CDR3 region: CASSSVGTSGRNEQFF. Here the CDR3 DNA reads TGTGCCAGCTCATCGGTAGGGACTAGCGGGCGCAATGAGCAGTTCTTC.

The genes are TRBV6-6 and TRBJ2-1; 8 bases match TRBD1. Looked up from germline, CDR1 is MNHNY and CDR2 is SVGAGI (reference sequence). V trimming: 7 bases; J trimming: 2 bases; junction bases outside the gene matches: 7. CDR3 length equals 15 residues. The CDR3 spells CASNTDRVPYNEQFF. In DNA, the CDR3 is TGTGCCAGCAACACGGACAGGGTCCCCTACAATGAGCAGTTCTTC.

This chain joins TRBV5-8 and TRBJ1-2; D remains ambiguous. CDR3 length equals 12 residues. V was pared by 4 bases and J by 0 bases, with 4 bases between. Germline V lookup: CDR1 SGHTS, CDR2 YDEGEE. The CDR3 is CASSGANYGYTF. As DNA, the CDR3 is TGTGCCAGCAGCGGGGCTAACTATGGCTACACCTTC.

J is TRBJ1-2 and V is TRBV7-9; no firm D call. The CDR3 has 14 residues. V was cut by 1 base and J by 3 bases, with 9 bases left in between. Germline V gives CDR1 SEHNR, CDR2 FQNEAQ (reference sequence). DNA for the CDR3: TGTGCCAGCAGCTTAGGAGGGATCGACTATGGCTACACCTTC. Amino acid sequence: CASSLGGIDYGYTF.

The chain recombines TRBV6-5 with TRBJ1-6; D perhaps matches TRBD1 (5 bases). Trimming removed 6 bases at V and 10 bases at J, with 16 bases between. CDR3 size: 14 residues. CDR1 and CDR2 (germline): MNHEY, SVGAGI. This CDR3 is CASRTRVSGSPLHF. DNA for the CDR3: TGTGCCAGCAGAACCAGGGTTTCAGGCTCACCCCTCCACTTT.

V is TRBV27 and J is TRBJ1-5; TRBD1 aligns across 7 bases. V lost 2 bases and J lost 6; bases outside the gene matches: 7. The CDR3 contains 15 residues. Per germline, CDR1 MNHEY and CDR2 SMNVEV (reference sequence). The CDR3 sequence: CASSLEGARGQPQHF. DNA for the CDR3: TGTGCCAGCAGTTTAGAGGGGGCCCGCGGTCAGCCCCAGCATTTT.